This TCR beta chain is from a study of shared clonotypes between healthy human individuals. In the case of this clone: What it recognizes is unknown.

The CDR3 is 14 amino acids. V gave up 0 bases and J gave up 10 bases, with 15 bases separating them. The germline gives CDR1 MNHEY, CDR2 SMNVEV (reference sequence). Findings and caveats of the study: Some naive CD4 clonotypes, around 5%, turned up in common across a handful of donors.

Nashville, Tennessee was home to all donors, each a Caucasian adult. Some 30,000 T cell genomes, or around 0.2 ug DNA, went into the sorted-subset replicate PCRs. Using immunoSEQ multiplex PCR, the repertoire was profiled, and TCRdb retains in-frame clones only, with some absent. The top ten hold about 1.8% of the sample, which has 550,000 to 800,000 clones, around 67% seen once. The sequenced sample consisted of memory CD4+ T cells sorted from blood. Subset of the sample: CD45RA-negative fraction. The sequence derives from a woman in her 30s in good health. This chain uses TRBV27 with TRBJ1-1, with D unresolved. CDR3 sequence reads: CASSLSGSTLGAFF. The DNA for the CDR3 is TGTGCCAGCAGTTTATCGGGTAGCACCTTGGGAGCTTTCTTT.